Shown below are 23 T cell receptor beta chains from a single sample sequenced in a study of T cells in tuberculosis (dated by TCRdb to the late 2010s). Libraries were built with the immunoSEQ multiplex PCR assay. Entries here come from immuneACCESS through TCRdb and include only in-frame sequences with V and J called. Some clones fail to appear in such tables; in the studies checked, an unresolved V gene covers under half of the shortfall, and the cause of the remainder is unknown. Recorded for this sample are 35,000 to 40,000 clones; 85% to 95% of them occurred a single time. Clones ranked in the top ten supply about an eighth of the sample. Material: PBMCs. These receptors came from a donor aged 10 to 29 with latent tuberculosis or without tuberculosis infection. Some clones in this sample may be carry-over from other donors' samples.

The J gene is TRBJ1-2, the V gene TRBV5-4, with D perhaps TRBD1 (6 bases). The CDR3 has 14 residues. The V and J ends lost 8 bases and 8 bases respectively, with 22 bases between them. Germline-derived CDR1 and CDR2 are SGHNT and YYREEE (reference sequence). This CDR3 is CASTSLSGGRGYTF. In DNA, the CDR3 is TGTGCCAGTACCTCCCTCTCGGGGGGCAGAGGCTACACCTTC.

The rearrangement joins TRBV7-9 to TRBJ1-6; possible D gene TRBD1, 5 bases. Germline assignment: CDR1 SEHNR and CDR2 FQNEAQ (reference sequence). V gave up 2 bases and J gave up 10 bases, with 15 bases separating them. This CDR3 has 15 amino acids. As DNA, the CDR3 is TGTGCCAGCAGCTTATCGGGCGGGGGAAGCTCACCCCTCCACTTT. Amino acid sequence: CASSLSGGGSSPLHF. Full variable domain (remainder filled in from reference TRBV7-9 and TRBJ1-6): DTGVSQNPRHKITKRGQNVTFRCDPISEHNRLYWYRQTLGQGPEFLTYFQNEAQLEKSRLLSDRFSAERPKGSFSTLEIQRTEQGDSAMYLCASSLSGGGSSPLHFGNGTRLTVT.

This chain connects TRBV10-3 to TRBJ1-5; 7 bases agree with TRBD1. Germline CDR1 and CDR2: ENHRY and SYGVKD. The CDR3 runs to 16 residues. Losses at the gene ends were 4 bases for V and 4 bases for J; bases not matched to a gene: 10. CDR3: CAISGLIGTANQPQHF. The DNA of the CDR3 is TGTGCCATCAGTGGGCTGATTGGGACAGCTAATCAGCCCCAGCATTTT.

V and J are TRBV19 and TRBJ2-3; D is perhaps TRBD1 (5 bases). The germline V and J ends were trimmed by 9 bases and 2 bases, with 18 bases remaining between them. Germline CDR1 and CDR2: LNHDA and SQIVND (reference sequence). The CDR3 length is 15 residues. In DNA form, the CDR3 reads TGTGCCAGCCATCCTGGGGCCTGGTCCACAGATACGCAGTATTTT. Protein sequence: CASHPGAWSTDTQYF.

The CDR3 is CASGLVLEGEDGYTF. The DNA for the CDR3 is TGTGCTAGTGGTTTGGTACTAGAGGGAGAGGATGGCTACACCTTC. The chain joins TRBV12-5 to TRBJ1-2; D is unresolved. The germline V gene encodes CDR1 LGHNT and CDR2 FRNRAP. This CDR3 contains 15 residues. V was clipped by 0 bases and J by 6 bases, with 14 bases between them.

CDR3 in amino acids: CASSKLAGPPYNEQFF. The CDR3 DNA reads TGTGCCAGCTCCAAACTAGCGGGGCCTCCCTACAATGAGCAGTTCTTC. V is TRBV6-6 and J is TRBJ2-1; 10 positions match TRBD2. Germline trimming cut 8 bases from V and 2 bases from J; bases unmatched to any gene: 9. Germline loops: CDR1 MNHNY, CDR2 SVGAGI (reference sequence). The CDR3 extends over 16 amino acids.

The gene calls are TRBV6-5 and TRBJ1-1; D is ambiguous. Trimming cost V 6 bases and J 8 bases, with 19 bases left between them. Germline assignment: CDR1 MNHEY and CDR2 SVGAGI. This CDR3 contains 14 residues. The CDR3 spells CASSTAVDTGEAFF. The CDR3 DNA reads TGTGCCAGCAGCACCGCCGTTGACACCGGAGAAGCTTTCTTT.

The chain is built from TRBV7-2 and TRBJ1-1, with a tentative D call TRBD1 (6 bases). Trimming pared 5 bases from V and 6 bases from J, leaving 22 bases between. In germline, CDR1 is SGHTA, CDR2 FQGNSA. The CDR3 has 16 amino acids. CDR3 protein: CASSPQPQGIYSEAFF. The CDR3 DNA sequence: TGTGCCAGCAGCCCCCAACCACAGGGAATCTACTCTGAAGCTTTCTTT.

The chain is built from TRBV7-3 and TRBJ2-3, with 9 bases that match TRBD2. The CDR3 contains 14 residues. With V trimmed by 3 bases and J by 5 bases, 3 bases remained unmatched. The V gene's germline CDR1 is SGHTA and CDR2 FQGTGA. CDR3 sequence: CASSLSGGLDTQYF. The CDR3 nucleotides are TGTGCCAGCAGCTTGAGCGGGGGGTTAGATACGCAGTATTTT.

V usage is TRBV2 and J usage is TRBJ1-5; 7 bases agree with TRBD1. From germline, CDR1 is SNHLY and CDR2 FYNNEI. The CDR3 is made up of 15 amino acids. V was clipped by 6 bases and J by 5 bases; unmatched bases: 10. CDR3 residues: CASRHRDSPYQPQHF. The CDR3 DNA sequence: TGTGCCAGCAGGCACCGGGACAGTCCCTATCAGCCCCAGCATTTT.

V and J are TRBV19 and TRBJ1-2, with D perhaps matching TRBD1 (5 bases). The CDR3 covers 15 residues. Looked up from germline, CDR1 is LNHDA and CDR2 is SQIVND (reference sequence). Trimming took off 5 bases at V and 3 bases at J, with 16 bases between the two ends. The CDR3 loop reads CASSRRGGEDYGYTF. Here the CDR3 DNA reads TGTGCCAGTAGTCGCCGTGGGGGGGAGGACTATGGCTACACCTTC.

The chain uses TRBV27 and TRBJ1-5; D might be TRBD1 (6 bases). V was pared by 0 bases and J by 9 bases, with 18 bases between. CDR3 length equals 16 residues. Germline lookup yields CDR1 MNHEY and CDR2 SMNVEV (reference sequence). The CDR3 loop is CASSLSNNQAQGPQHF. The CDR3 DNA follows: TGTGCCAGCAGTTTATCGAACAATCAGGCACAGGGGCCCCAGCATTTT.

This rearrangement joins TRBV6-6 to TRBJ1-2; 7 nucleotides match TRBD1. The V gene's germline CDR1 is MNHNY and CDR2 SVGAGI (reference sequence). This CDR3 is built from 14 residues. With V trimmed by 2 bases and J by 2 bases, 2 bases remained unmatched. Here the CDR3 reads CASSYRDSNYGYTF. For the CDR3, the DNA is TGTGCCAGCAGTTACCGGGACAGCAACTATGGCTACACCTTC.

J is TRBJ1-1 and V is TRBV2; tentatively, D is TRBD1 (5 bases). The CDR3 is 13 residues long. Per the germline V gene, CDR1 is SNHLY and CDR2 is FYNNEI. V was cut by 8 bases and J by 3 bases, with 13 bases left in between. The chain's CDR3 is CASGWVRDTEAFF. CDR3 nucleotides: TGTGCCAGCGGATGGGTCAGGGACACTGAAGCTTTCTTT. Combining the CDR3 with reference TRBV2 and TRBJ1-1 gives the whole variable domain EPEVTQTPSHQVTQMGQEVILRCVPISNHLYFYWYRQILGQKVEFLVSFYNNEISEKSEIFDDQFSVERPDGSNFTLKIRSTKLEDSAMYFCASGWVRDTEAFFGQGTRLTVV.

The rearrangement joins TRBV5-1 to TRBJ2-2, with D perhaps matching TRBD1 (6 bases). The CDR3 is 14 amino acids. Germline lookup yields CDR1 SGHRS and CDR2 YFSETQ. Trimming stripped 9 bases from V and 0 bases from J, with 12 bases between. CDR3 DNA sequence: TGCGCCACTACCGGGACACCGAACACCGGGGAGCTGTTTTTT. Encoded protein: CATTGTPNTGELFF.

The V gene is TRBV6-4, the J gene TRBJ2-3, with 7 bases matching TRBD2. The CDR3 sequence is 14 residues long. Germline V gives CDR1 MRHNA, CDR2 SNTAGT. J gave up 6 bases and V 3 bases, and 6 bases lay outside the gene matches. The CDR3 sequence is CASSELARSDTQYF. CDR3 bases: TGTGCCAGCAGTGAACTAGCGAGGTCGGATACGCAGTATTTT.

The CDR3 sequence: CASSWQENTGELFF. The DNA for the CDR3 is TGTGCCAGCAGTTGGCAGGAGAACACCGGGGAGCTGTTTTTT. The rearrangement links TRBV27 to TRBJ2-2; D uncertain. V shed 4 bases and J shed 1 base, with 7 bases lying between them. Per germline, CDR1 MNHEY and CDR2 SMNVEV (reference sequence). The length of the CDR3 is 14 residues.

The chain couples TRBV27 to TRBJ1-1; a weak D match, TRBD1 (6 bases). This CDR3 comprises 12 residues. V lost 3 bases and J lost 4, with 6 bases in between. Germline lookup yields CDR1 MNHEY and CDR2 SMNVEV (reference sequence). The CDR3 reads CASSFRGTEAFF. The CDR3 bases are TGTGCCAGCAGTTTCAGGGGCACTGAAGCTTTCTTT.

Only one count was recorded for this clone. This sequence joins TRBV19 and TRBJ1-6; 10 bases map to TRBD1. CDR1 and CDR2 (germline): LNHDA, SQIVND (reference sequence). V was clipped by 10 bases and J by 9 bases; unmatched bases: 9. The CDR3 is 14 amino acids. The CDR3 reads CATNWGTGVSPLHF. The CDR3, as DNA: TGTGCCACCAACTGGGGGACAGGGGTTTCACCCCTCCACTTT.

The chain combines TRBV27 with TRBJ2-5, with no clear D. Germline CDR1 MNHEY, CDR2 SMNVEV (reference sequence). The ends were cut back, 3 bases at V and 1 base at J, with 12 bases in the middle. This CDR3 comprises 15 residues. CDR3 sequence: CASSLFRNVQETQYF. CDR3 coding DNA: TGTGCCAGCAGTTTGTTCAGGAACGTCCAAGAGACCCAGTACTTC.

CDR3 bases: TGTGCCAGCTCACCTCTTCTTGCGGGGAAGAACACTGAAGCTTTCTTT. Residues: CASSPLLAGKNTEAFF. V and J are TRBV18 and TRBJ1-1; the D is unclear. In germline, CDR1 is KGHSH, CDR2 LQKENI. The CDR3 length is 16 residues. Trimming left V 3 bases short and J 1 base short, with 15 bases between.

This rearrangement joins TRBV19 to TRBJ1-4; D is unresolved. The CDR3 loop spans 17 amino acids. Germline V CDR1 and CDR2: LNHDA, SQIVND (reference sequence). V lost 5 bases and J lost 0, with 16 bases in between. DNA of the CDR3: TGTGCCAGTAGTGCGCAGGTTTTTAGTACAACTAATGAAAAACTGTTTTTT. Translation gives CASSAQVFSTTNEKLFF.

This sequence joins TRBV7-2 and TRBJ1-2; D gene uncertain. The V gene lost 4 bases and the J gene lost 6 bases, with 24 bases spanning the gap. This CDR3 is 17 amino acids long. Per the germline V gene, CDR1 is SGHTA and CDR2 is FQGNSA. The chain's CDR3 is CASSSQGGSSIPHGYTF. The CDR3 DNA follows: TGTGCCAGCAGCTCACAAGGAGGGTCCTCTATACCGCATGGCTACACCTTC.